This passage covers 23 T cell receptor beta chains from one sample sequenced in a study of blood T cell repertoires in COVID-19. The method was immunoSEQ multiplex PCR; TCRdb's version includes in-frame clones alone and lacks a portion of them. The sample shows about 36,000 clones, 90% of them seen only once. Sample: peripheral blood. The source is a human donor in a cohort sampled during active COVID-19.

V gene TRBV27 combines with J gene TRBJ1-1; D may be TRBD1 (6 bases). CDR3 length: 16 residues. Trimming stripped 5 bases from V and 0 bases from J, with 16 bases between. Germline loops: CDR1 MNHEY, CDR2 SMNVEV (reference sequence). CDR3 sequence reads: CASSRELQGLNTEAFF. The CDR3 region has the DNA TGTGCCAGCAGTCGAGAGTTACAGGGTTTGAACACTGAAGCTTTCTTT.

For the CDR3, the DNA is TGTGCCATCCGCCAGGGGGGACTCTCCTACGAGCAGTACTTC. This gives the protein CAIRQGGLSYEQYF. The rearrangement links TRBV10-3 to TRBJ2-7, with a tentative D call TRBD1 (7 bases). The germline V and J ends were trimmed by 8 bases and 0 bases, with 14 bases remaining between them. Germline V gene data show CDR1 as ENHRY and CDR2 as SYGVKD. The CDR3 totals 14 residues.

The V and J genes are TRBV6-1 and TRBJ2-5; D not certain. Per germline, CDR1 MNHNS and CDR2 SASEGT. This CDR3 has 14 residues. With 0 bases removed from V and 5 bases from J, the gap between germline ends came to 10 bases. For the CDR3, the DNA is TGTGCCAGCAGTGAAGCGGGCCATTGGGAGACCCAGTACTTC. This gives the protein CASSEAGHWETQYF.

J is TRBJ2-3 and V is TRBV28; 10 positions agree with TRBD1. The CDR3 is 15 residues long. Trimming took 4 bases from V and 4 from J; bases not matched to a gene: 5. CDR1 and CDR2 (germline): MDHEN, SYDVKM. The CDR3 reads CASSSGTGVPDTQYF. CDR3 in DNA: TGTGCCAGCAGTTCCGGGACAGGGGTCCCAGATACGCAGTATTTT.

V gene TRBV9 combines with J gene TRBJ2-7, with TRBD2 matching over 10 bases. The V and J ends lost 3 bases and 2 bases, in that order; junction bases with no gene match: 8. Looked up from germline, CDR1 is SGDLS and CDR2 is YYNGEE. The CDR3 contains 16 residues. The CDR3 DNA reads TGTGCCAGCAGCGGCCGCCGAGCGGGAGGGGCCTACGAGCAGTACTTC. Encoded protein: CASSGRRAGGAYEQYF.

The J gene is TRBJ2-5, the V gene TRBV5-1, with 9 nucleotides matching TRBD2. Looked up from germline, CDR1 is SGHRS and CDR2 is YFSETQ. The CDR3 consists of 15 residues. J gave up 5 bases and V 8 bases, and 13 bases lay outside the gene matches. CDR3 DNA sequence: TGCGCCAGTATCCCTGGGCTAGCGGGATTTGAGACCCAGTACTTC. This gives the protein CASIPGLAGFETQYF.

V gene TRBV11-2 combines with J gene TRBJ2-7; D is possibly TRBD2 (7 bases). Germline values: CDR1 SGHAT, CDR2 FQNNGV. This CDR3 is 15 amino acids long. V was cut by 5 bases and J by 2 bases, with 16 bases left in between. The CDR3 here is CASSAVRGGPYEQYF. In DNA, the CDR3 is TGTGCCAGCAGCGCCGTGAGGGGGGGACCCTACGAGCAGTACTTC. Variable domain in full (rest from reference TRBV11-2 and TRBJ2-7): EAGVAQSPRYKIIEKRQSVAFWCNPISGHATLYWYQQILGQGPKLLIQFQNNGVVDDSQLPKDRFSAERLKGVDSTLKIQPAKLEDSAVYLCASSAVRGGPYEQYFGPGTRLTVT.

This clone was observed a single time. The chain is built from TRBV9 and TRBJ2-6; D remains unclear. Trimming pared 8 bases from V and 1 base from J, leaving 13 bases between. CDR1 and CDR2 (germline): SGDLS, YYNGEE. There are 15 residues in the CDR3. CDR3 residues: CASKTETSGANVLTF. The CDR3 DNA is TGTGCCAGTAAGACCGAGACATCTGGGGCCAACGTCCTGACTTTC. The whole variable domain, filled in from reference TRBV9 and TRBJ2-6, reads DSGVTQTPKHLITATGQRVTLRCSPRSGDLSVYWYQQSLDQGLQFLIQYYNGEERAKGNILERFSAQQFPDLHSELNLSSLELGDSALYFCASKTETSGANVLTFGAGSRLTVL.

The chain uses TRBV20-1 and TRBJ2-1, with a possible D match to TRBD2 (6 bases). The V end lost 3 bases, the J end lost 0 bases, and 9 bases lay between the germline ends. CDR3 length: 14 residues. Germline CDR1 reads DFQATT; CDR2 reads SNEGSKA (reference sequence). The CDR3, as DNA: TGCAGTGCTAGTCCGGGGGACTCCTACAATGAGCAGTTCTTC. This gives the protein CSASPGDSYNEQFF.

The chain carries TRBV10-1 and TRBJ2-1; the D is unclear. Germline CDR1 and CDR2: WNHNN and SYGVQD (reference sequence). V was trimmed by 4 bases and J by 15 bases, leaving 7 bases between them. The CDR3 is 9 amino acids. The CDR3 DNA follows: TGCGCCAGCAGTGGTTCGTGGTTCTTC. Protein sequence: CASSGSWFF.

The rearrangement uses TRBV5-5 and TRBJ1-2; TRBD1 might be the D (5 bases). The ends were cut back, 4 bases at V and 2 bases at J, with 9 bases in the middle. This CDR3 is built from 13 residues. CDR1 SGHKS and CDR2 YYEKEE come from the germline V gene (reference sequence). Here the CDR3 DNA reads TGTGCCAGCAGCAAACAGGCAAACTATGGCTACACCTTC. It specifies CASSKQANYGYTF.

J is TRBJ2-1 and V is TRBV18; D gene uncertain. Germline-derived CDR1 and CDR2 are KGHSH and LQKENI. Trimming stripped 2 bases from V and 13 bases from J, with 9 bases between. This CDR3 is 11 amino acids long. The CDR3 sequence is CASSPSVLQFF. CDR3 nucleotides: TGTGCCAGCTCACCATCGGTGCTCCAGTTCTTC.

The V call is TRBV2, the J call TRBJ1-5; maybe TRBD1 (6 bases). Trimming cost V 6 bases and J 0 bases, with 15 bases left between them. The germline V gene has CDR1 SNHLY and CDR2 FYNNEI. The CDR3 runs 16 residues. This CDR3 reads CASRGQTGPSNQPQHF. In DNA, the CDR3 is TGTGCCAGCAGAGGACAGACAGGTCCTAGCAATCAGCCCCAGCATTTT.

In this sample, this clone turned up once. The chain couples TRBV15 to TRBJ2-2; TRBD2 matches at 12 bases. Germline V CDR1 and CDR2: LNHNV, YYDKDF (reference sequence). The CDR3 runs to 18 residues. V was pared by 0 bases and J by 1 base, with 3 bases of the junction left unmatched. The CDR3 loop reads CATSRDRLAGVNTGELFF. The CDR3 coding sequence is TGTGCCACCAGCAGAGACCGACTAGCGGGGGTGAACACCGGGGAGCTGTTTTTT.

The chain is built from TRBV7-2 and TRBJ2-7; D is perhaps TRBD2 (6 bases). The CDR3 has 14 amino acids. V lost 6 bases to trimming and J lost 5 bases, with 17 bases between them. CDR1 SGHTA and CDR2 FQGNSA come from the germline V gene. CDR3 sequence reads: CASRWGREFDEQYF. The CDR3 DNA sequence: TGTGCCAGCAGATGGGGCCGGGAGTTCGACGAGCAGTACTTC.

The chain couples TRBV7-3 to TRBJ2-5; D is perhaps TRBD2 (5 bases). In germline, CDR1 is SGHTA, CDR2 FQGTGA. The V and J ends lost 5 bases and 1 base respectively, with 14 bases between them. This CDR3 has 15 amino acids. The CDR3 reads CASSRLGAVQETQYF. As DNA, the CDR3 is TGTGCCAGCAGCCGCTTAGGAGCGGTCCAAGAGACCCAGTACTTC.

CDR3 protein: CATSRGGNNEKLFF. CDR3 sequence (DNA): TGTGCCACCAGCAGAGGAGGGAATAATGAAAAACTGTTTTTT. The V gene is TRBV15, the J gene TRBJ1-4; D is undetermined. V was pared by 1 base and J by 4 bases, with 7 bases between. Germline CDR1 is LNHNV and CDR2 is YYDKDF (reference sequence). The length of the CDR3 is 14 residues. The whole variable domain, filled in from reference TRBV15 and TRBJ1-4, reads DAMVIQNPRYQVTQFGKPVTLSCSQTLNHNVMYWYQQKSSQAPKLLFHYYDKDFNNEADTPDNFQSRRPNTSFCFLDIRSPGLGDTAMYLCATSRGGNNEKLFFGSGTQLSVL.

The chain combines TRBV29-1 with TRBJ2-6; unclear D gene. This CDR3 has 15 amino acids. The germline V gene has CDR1 SQVTM and CDR2 ANQGSEA. V was clipped by 7 bases and J by 0 bases, with 13 bases between them. The CDR3 reads CSATVSYSGANVLTF. The CDR3 coding sequence is TGCAGCGCCACAGTTTCGTACTCTGGGGCCAACGTCCTGACTTTC.

The rearrangement uses TRBV5-1 and TRBJ2-4, with D unresolved. Germline V CDR1 and CDR2: SGHRS, YFSETQ. This CDR3 is built from 15 residues. V was clipped by 4 bases and J by 1 base, with 12 bases between them. The CDR3 DNA reads TGCGCCAGCAGCGCGACTGCGAGTGCCAAAAACATTCAGTACTTC. It encodes CASSATASAKNIQYF.

The chain carries TRBV24-1 and TRBJ2-7; D ambiguous. There are 14 residues in the CDR3. With 5 bases removed from V and 0 bases from J, the gap between germline ends came to 10 bases. Germline CDR1 and CDR2: KGHDR and SFDVKD. The CDR3 nucleotides are TGTGCCACCAGTGGTTCTAGAGACTCCTACGAGCAGTACTTC. The encoded protein is CATSGSRDSYEQYF.

The CDR3 DNA reads TGTGCCAGCTCACCACCTGGGGCTAGCGGGAGGGCCCTGCAGTTCTTC. This encodes CASSPPGASGRALQFF. The gene calls are TRBV18 and TRBJ2-1; 12 bases align to TRBD2. The V gene end was trimmed by 0 bases and the J gene end by 12 bases; junction bases not matched to a gene: 9. Germline CDR1 reads KGHSH; CDR2 reads LQKENI. The CDR3 length is 16 residues.

The rearrangement links TRBV6-5 to TRBJ2-2, with D unclear. From germline, CDR1 is MNHEY and CDR2 SVGAGI. The length of the CDR3 is 12 residues. The V end lost 5 bases, the J end lost 6 bases, and 7 bases lay between the germline ends. CDR3 nucleotides: TGTGCCAGCAGTATTAGCTCCGGGGAGCTGTTTTTT. Residues: CASSISSGELFF.

In DNA, the CDR3 is TGTGCCACCAGCAGTCTATCGAGGGCCTCATCCTACGAGCAGTACTTC. Its translation is CATSSLSRASSYEQYF. The chain carries TRBV15 and TRBJ2-7, with D possibly matching TRBD2 (5 bases). V lost 3 bases to trimming and J lost 1 base, with 16 bases between them. In germline, CDR1 is LNHNV, CDR2 YYDKDF (reference sequence). The CDR3 runs 16 residues.